The clone carrying this T cell receptor beta chain was picked up a small number of times. Its antigen remains unknown. This CDR3 region has 13 residues. Trimming left V 5 bases short and J 12 bases short, with 17 bases between. Germline V gene data show CDR1 as MNHEY and CDR2 as SVGEGT. Each CDR3 protein gets one entry after TCRdb re-called the 5' RACE reads with MiXCR. Of about 220,000 distinct CDR3 sequences detected, about a tenth appear once; the ten largest clones hold 5.1%. These data come from a study of identical twins. Study-level results: Excess sharing by twins proved weaker in beta out-of-frame sequences.

This chain uses TRBV6-2 or TRBV6-3 with TRBJ2-1, with D possibly being TRBD1 (5 bases). The clonotype comes from a woman younger than 30 in good health. The specimen sequenced was memory (CD45RO+) T cells sorted from blood. CDR3 protein: CASSLTFRALQFF. In DNA, the CDR3 is TGTGCCAGCAGTCTAACCTTCAGGGCCTTGCAGTTCTTC.